This T cell receptor (beta chain) derives from a study of cytomegalovirus exposure and HLA in healthy donors (dated by TCRdb to between 2016 and 2019). About the full investigation: In an earlier analysis of 550 to 750 of the donors, around 290 Gb of sequence data and approximately 120 million unique TCR beta sequences from about 179 million T cells were reported. About 320 gigabases of sequencing data and approximately 93 million unique TCR sequences were included in an early release covering 550 to 650 HLA-typed donors. Of the approximately 400 genotyped donors, approximately 83% fell in the genetic ancestry cluster associated with self-reported Caucasian donors. The study was designed to test whether signatures of past pathogen exposure could be identified by cataloging public T cell receptors. The study used immunosequencing to profile the T cell repertoires of 670 or so subjects and linked those repertoires to cytomegalovirus serostatus. Along with the approximately 700-subject first cohort, a separate validation cohort of around 120 different subjects was used. The study combined high-throughput TCR immunosequencing, statistical association of individual TCRs with disease status, and machine learning to predict cytomegalovirus infection status. A later analysis re-examined previously published TCR beta repertoires from more than 650 donors and added high-resolution HLA genotyping to investigate patterns of TCR occurrence. In the later analysis, no new phenotypic data were used to find candidate immune exposures; instead, reliance was placed on TCR beta sequences and their occurrence across donors. To decide whether each TCR beta V gene segment behaved as functional or pseudogenic, an earlier analysis of approximately 590 of the donors relied on high-throughput TCR beta sequencing. Alongside the repertoire data, information on donor age, sex, ethnicity and CMV serostatus was compiled. A later genetic analysis used genome-wide SNP genotypes for about 65% of the roughly 700 donors, treating that subset as a discovery cohort. Every repertoire in the discovery cohort had been generated on one and the same sequencing platform. HLA typing covered class I and class II loci at four-digit resolution. The number of typed donors differed by locus: roughly 629-640 for A, B, C, DRB1 and DQB1; approximately 520 for DQA1; around 580 for DPA1; and about 450 for DPB1. About five DR-DQ haplotypes were treated as single units for association and clustering because of strong linkage in the cohort. Among 398 genotyped donors of the cohort, an average of approximately 250,000 unique TCR beta nucleotide sequences were sequenced per donor, roughly 20% of them non-productive. General study outcomes and caveats: A cluster of highly shared sequence variants was judged likely to be a technical artifact of the sequencing pipeline. A further reported finding was that TCR beta sequences accurately predicted the HLA-A and HLA-B alleles for most subjects in the first cohort. Because some donors lacked HLA typing at each locus, the association tests relied only on the typed subset. Sequencing depth was assumed to be roughly uniform across donors in the presence/absence analyses, though that assumption may not hold. CMV serostatus was the only immune exposure information available for the cohort. When HLA alleles, especially DR and DQ, strongly co-occurred, attributing TCR associations to individual alleles was difficult. Only TCR beta chains were sequenced in this cohort, and the absence of alpha or paired-chain data limited detectable features. According to a later analysis, parvovirus B19, influenza, CMV and Epstein-Barr virus appeared linked to several top co-occurrence clusters. Over 15 rarely observed V segments, including chromosome 9 orphons, were excluded from the earlier analysis of approximately 500 of the donors because counts were too low. A later analysis associated around 16,000 TCR beta sequences with specific HLA alleles at a false discovery rate of 0.05. The authors suggested that the approach could potentially be extended to other disease states and immunological phenotypes. A later analysis found that HLA-associated TCR beta chains were more clonally expanded and had lower generation probabilities than equally common non-associated chains. In vitro tests confirmed that a few of the cytomegalovirus-associated TCR beta chains recognize cytomegalovirus antigens. The classifier was reported to diagnose cytomegalovirus status with high specificity and sensitivity in both the original and validation cohorts. V-gene and J-gene trimming of TCR beta chains was associated with a missense DCLRE1C variant in a later genetic analysis, and the association was replicated in an independent cohort. Most CMV-associated TCR beta chains appeared to be HLA-restricted in a later analysis, and the HLA associations seemed to be driven largely by CMV exposure. Compared with the roughly 710-donor mean, donors in an Asian-associated ancestry cluster had fewer N-insertions in productive TCRs, according to a later genetic analysis. Linkage disequilibrium might explain the correlated functional status among segregating V segments, but an unknown experimental factor could not be excluded. In a later analysis, TCR association rates were found to vary across HLA loci, with the most associated TCRs seen for DRB1 alleles and the fewest for HLA-C alleles. Most TCR sequences were observed very rarely across donors, whereas some public TCRs were present in many individuals. In an earlier analysis of 587 of the donors, most TCR beta V segments were observed in productive rearrangements about 90% or about 30% of the time, broadly matching IMGT annotations. In the study, 150 to 200 TCR beta chains were listed as associated with cytomegalovirus.

The cohort consisted of some 670 healthy bone marrow donors. At the time of sampling, all cohort members were nominally healthy, though unrecorded immune exposures were likely present. CMV serostatus was recorded as positive for roughly 290 and negative for about half of the 666 cohort members, whereas no CMV serostatus was recorded for the donor in question. Every donor gave a peripheral blood sample, and the peripheral blood mononuclear cells from that sample were used for TCR beta sequencing. Genomic DNA extraction from the blood cell samples was performed with the Qiagen DNeasy Blood Extraction Kit. Library creation used the immunoSEQ multiplex PCR assay. For the multiplex PCR, a mixture combining 60 forward primers for TCR Vbeta segments and 13 reverse primers for TCR Jbeta segments was used. The CDR3 region of rearranged TCR beta genes was amplified from genomic DNA with a multiplex PCR assay. The Illumina HiSeq System was used to sequence the amplified TCR beta libraries as 87-base-pair reads. In the original analysis: In a later analysis, tens of millions of unique TCR beta chains were counted across the roughly 700 repertoires, and approximately 11 million of these chains were shared by at least two donors. Raw reads were error-corrected and collapsed into unique sequences with a nearest-neighbor algorithm that merged closely related sequences to remove PCR and sequencing errors. Alignment of CDR3 sequences to IMGT reference sequences was used to assign V, D and J gene segments. For a sequence to be retained, at least a six-nucleotide match to both a V gene segment and a J gene segment was required. A rearrangement was called productive if the CDR3 had no stop codons and remained in frame with V and J, and every other rearrangement was called non-productive. CDR3 was defined by IMGT convention, running from the second conserved V-encoded cysteine to the conserved J-encoded phenylalanine. The earlier analysis of fewer than 700 of the donors excluded sequences that lacked an unambiguous match to a single V gene segment. An earlier analysis of several hundred of the donors called V segments functional above 56.7% productive rearrangements and segregating when the between-donor standard deviation exceeded 5%. To diagnose cytomegalovirus status from the catalog of TCR beta chain sequences, a statistical classification framework was built. In a later analysis, V and J genes were assigned by comparing TCR nucleotide sequences against IMGT/GENE-DB human TR gene sequences. A later analysis assigned CDR3 sequences and most-parsimonious VDJ recombination scenarios with the TCRdist pipeline. In a later analysis, each TCR beta chain was defined by its CDR3 amino acid sequence together with its V-gene family, and reads lacking a unique V-gene family were excluded. As a way to deal with suspected cross-contamination and a sequencing artifact, a later analysis dropped hundreds of nucleotide sequences that were highly shared and had low generation probability. In a later analysis, a clonal expansion index for each public chain was calculated from normalized within-repertoire ranks of inferred template counts. In a later analysis, generation probabilities were computed using a VDJ recombination model fitted to out-of-frame rearrangements, and the results were checked against IGoR. In a later analysis, TCR-TCR, TCR-HLA and TCR-CMV co-occurrence was scored with hypergeometric tests, and a repertoire-size bias correction was applied to TCR pairs. A later analysis estimated false discovery rates by permuting HLA or CMV assignments 20 times. In a later analysis, co-occurring TCRs were grouped using DBSCAN, and TCRdist sequence similarity was added for clustering within HLA-allele-positive subsets. Repertoires with fewer than 30,000 or more than 120,000 public chains were left out of co-occurrence clustering, as were about five repertoires with anomalous nucleotide sharing. TCRdb holds this immuneACCESS table with in-frame rearrangements only. Some clones are missing; in checked studies, unresolved V genes explain under half, and the rest has no known cause. That table gives V, J and clone size, and the DNA gave D and trimming. Recorded for this sample are under 150,000 clones; 73% of them occurred a single time. Together, the top ten hold approximately 15% of the sample.

On this clone: Its target antigen remains unknown. Base qualities are not at hand, and no much larger clone is one base apart.

Sequencing was done on a sample of PBMCs. The source of this sequence is a human donor in good health.

The CDR3: CASSFDPGGVVGYTF. The DNA is as follows: TGTGCCAGCAGCTTCGATCCAGGGGGCGTAGTAGGCTACACCTTC. Rearrangement joined TRBV5-5 to TRBJ1-2, with TRBD1 matching 8 junction bases. Trimming leaves V shorter by 2 bases and J shorter by 8 bases, with the junction holding 11 bases beyond the gene matches. The CDR3, cysteine through phenylalanine, is 15 amino acids long. Only the CDR3 DNA is retained, 45 bases long and in frame from the first base. Via the germline V gene (reference sequence), CDR1 is SGHKS and CDR2 YYEKEE.